The sequence of this T cell receptor beta chain was determined in a study of T cell repertoires in cytomegalovirus infection. Study-wide context: Both a matching HLA type and CMV infection were indicated by public TCR beta signatures.

This clonotype was counted many times. The antigen remains unidentified. The CDR3 extends over 19 amino acids. V was cut by 6 bases and J by 0 bases, with 23 bases left in between. The germline V gene has CDR1 SEHNR and CDR2 FQNEAQ (reference sequence). TCRdb used MiXCR to reprocess the reads, holding one entry per CDR3 protein. The sample records 450,000 to 600,000 distinct CDR3 sequences, about 11% being singletons. Study findings and constraints: The study found HLA-C-restricted CMV-specific TCR beta clonotypes dominating the ex vivo response.

The sequencing sample was made of PBMCs. The chain uses TRBV7-9 and TRBJ1-4; D is perhaps TRBD1 (5 bases). The TCR originated in a human donor in good health (CMV status not recorded). Some clones in this sample may be carry-over from other donors' samples. The CDR3 region is CASSSPWAPGTSTNEKLFF. CDR3 bases: TGTGCCAGCAGTTCACCCTGGGCACCGGGGACCTCAACTAATGAAAAACTGTTTTTT.